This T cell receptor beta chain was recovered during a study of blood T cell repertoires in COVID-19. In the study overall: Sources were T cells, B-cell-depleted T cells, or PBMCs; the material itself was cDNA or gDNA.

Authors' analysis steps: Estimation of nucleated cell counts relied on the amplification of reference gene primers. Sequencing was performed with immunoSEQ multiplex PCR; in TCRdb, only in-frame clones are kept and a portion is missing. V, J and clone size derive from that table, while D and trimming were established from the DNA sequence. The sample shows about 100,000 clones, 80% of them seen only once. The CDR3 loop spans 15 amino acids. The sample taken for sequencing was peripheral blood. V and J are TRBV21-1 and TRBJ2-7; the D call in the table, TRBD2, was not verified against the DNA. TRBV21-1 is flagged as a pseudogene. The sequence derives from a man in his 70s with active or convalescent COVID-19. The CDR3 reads CASSSILAGLREQYF. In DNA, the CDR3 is TGTGCCAGCAGCAGCATCTTAGCGGGGCTTCGGGAGCAGTACTTC.